The 14 T cell receptor beta chains given below trace back to one sample, sequenced in a study of blood T cell repertoires in COVID-19. Sequenced by immunoSEQ multiplex PCR; TCRdb stores in-frame clones only, minus some. The data contain approximately 190,000 clones, about 86% of them seen just once; the ten biggest clones take up over 13%. The sample comprised peripheral blood. These receptors all stem from a man between 25 and 39 years old with active or convalescent COVID-19.

The chain uses TRBV28 and TRBJ2-7; TRBD1 matches at 8 bases. V trimming: 5 bases; J trimming: 4 bases; junction bases outside the gene matches: 13. This CDR3 has 16 amino acids. Germline assignment: CDR1 MDHEN and CDR2 SYDVKM. CDR3 region: CASSGGEAGGRYEQYV. Written as DNA, the CDR3 is TGTGCCAGCAGTGGGGGTGAAGCAGGGGGCAGGTACGAGCAGTACGTC.

The chain links TRBV13 to TRBJ1-5, with D unresolved. Germline V CDR1 and CDR2: PRHDT, FYEKMQ (reference sequence). V was shortened by 1 base and J by 2 bases, with 9 bases between the two germline ends. The CDR3 length is 15 residues. CDR3 coding DNA: TGTGCCAGCAGCTTAGCTTCCCAGGGCAATCAGCCCCAGCATTTT. Its protein is CASSLASQGNQPQHF.

V and J are TRBV7-6 and TRBJ2-3; 9 bases are shared with TRBD2. The CDR3 spans 20 residues. V shed 1 base, J shed 2 bases, and the junction held 16 bases outside the gene matches. Germline CDR1 reads SGHVS; CDR2 reads FNYEAQ. In nucleotides, the CDR3 is TGTGCCAGCAGCTTAGGTACGGAAGCGGGAGGACTCTCATCCACAGATACGCAGTATTTT. It is translated as CASSLGTEAGGLSSTDTQYF.

The rearrangement uses TRBV25-1 and TRBJ1-2; TRBD1 agrees at 9 bases. CDR1 and CDR2 (germline): MGHDK, SYGVNS. The CDR3 runs 14 residues. V gave up 3 bases and J gave up 7 bases; unmatched junction bases: 6. CDR3 nucleotide sequence: TGTGCCAGCAGTGAGGGACAGGGAAGCAGTGGCTACACCTTC. Protein: CASSEGQGSSGYTF.

V usage is TRBV7-3 and J usage is TRBJ1-2; possibly TRBD1 for D (5 bases). The CDR3 runs 13 residues. V lost 2 bases and J 7 bases, leaving 11 bases between the germline ends. In germline, CDR1 is SGHTA, CDR2 FQGTGA. CDR3 in amino acids: CASSLGAGSGYTF. DNA of the CDR3: TGTGCCAGCAGCTTAGGGGCAGGGTCTGGCTACACCTTC.

This clone has only one observation. This sequence joins TRBV2 and TRBJ1-6; the D gene is possibly TRBD1 (6 bases). Germline assignment: CDR1 SNHLY and CDR2 FYNNEI. V lost 4 bases and J lost 2, with 12 bases in between. CDR3 length: 16 amino acids. CDR3 bases: TGTGCCAGCAGTGGGGTAGAGGGGGCCTATAATTCACCCCTCCACTTT. This sequence encodes CASSGVEGAYNSPLHF.

The V and J genes are TRBV7-9 and TRBJ1-4, with D perhaps matching TRBD1 (5 bases). V lost 6 bases and J 4 bases, leaving 12 bases between the germline ends. This CDR3 is built from 14 residues. Germline-derived CDR1 and CDR2 are SEHNR and FQNEAQ (reference sequence). CDR3 sequence reads: CASRRQNRNEKLFF. The CDR3 nucleotides are TGTGCCAGCAGGCGACAGAACCGTAATGAAAAACTGTTTTTT.

The chain combines TRBV5-5 with TRBJ1-2; D gene unclear. Trimming removed 0 bases at V and 4 bases at J, with 7 bases between. CDR1 is SGHKS and CDR2 is YYEKEE in the germline V gene (reference sequence). The CDR3 length is 13 residues. CDR3 DNA sequence: TGTGCCAGCAGCTTGGAAGGGAGCTATGGCTACACCTTC. It translates to CASSLEGSYGYTF.

In this sample, this clone turned up a few times. The chain carries TRBV24-1 and TRBJ1-2; the D gene is possibly TRBD1 (6 bases). Trimming shortened V by 4 bases and J by 0 bases, and 11 bases separated the two germline ends. In germline, CDR1 is KGHDR, CDR2 SFDVKD. The CDR3 sequence is 15 residues long. CDR3: CATSDPTGPNYGYTF. DNA of the CDR3: TGTGCCACCAGTGACCCGACAGGTCCTAACTATGGCTACACCTTC.

This rearrangement joins TRBV24-1 to TRBJ1-1, with 9 bases lining up with TRBD1. There are 15 residues in the CDR3. Germline CDR1 KGHDR, CDR2 SFDVKD. V lost 4 bases and J lost 3; bases outside the gene matches: 5. CDR3 nucleotide sequence: TGTGCCACCAGTGACCCCAGACAGGGGGACACTGAAGCTTTCTTT. This encodes CATSDPRQGDTEAFF.

The chain carries TRBV12-3 or TRBV12-4 and TRBJ2-5; 8 positions agree with TRBD1. V was pared by 5 bases and J by 4 bases, with 3 bases of the junction left unmatched. The CDR3 has 13 residues. CDR3 residues: CASSPGGPETQYF. CDR3 coding DNA: TGTGCCAGCAGTCCAGGGGGCCCAGAGACCCAGTACTTC.

The chain joins TRBV5-8 to TRBJ1-2; 7 bases are a match to TRBD1. V dropped 2 bases and J dropped 3; count of bases not matched to a gene: 10. Germline assignment: CDR1 SGHTS and CDR2 YDEGEE. This CDR3 has 16 amino acids. CDR3 loop: CASSLGRRQGYYGYTF. The CDR3 DNA reads TGTGCCAGCAGCTTAGGACGCCGACAGGGCTACTATGGCTACACCTTC.

The V call is TRBV7-9, the J call TRBJ2-7; D is possibly TRBD2 (7 bases). V lost 2 bases and J lost 4, with 21 bases in between. Germline CDR1 SEHNR, CDR2 FQNEAQ (reference sequence). The CDR3 loop spans 17 amino acids. The CDR3 bases are TGTGCCAGCAGCTTACCGGGAGGTGGCCCTAGGGGGTACGAGCAGTACTTC. This encodes CASSLPGGGPRGYEQYF.

This clone occurred once. V and J are TRBV5-1 and TRBJ1-2; perhaps TRBD1 as D (6 bases). V was pared by 0 bases and J by 3 bases, with 9 bases between. The germline V gene encodes CDR1 SGHRS and CDR2 YFSETQ. This CDR3 has 14 residues. The CDR3 loop reads CASSLAGDHYGYTF. CDR3 nucleotide sequence: TGCGCCAGCAGCTTGGCAGGGGATCACTATGGCTACACCTTC. Using reference TRBV5-1 and TRBJ1-2 for the parts outside the CDR3, the full variable domain is KAGVTQTPRYLIKTRGQQVTLSCSPISGHRSVSWYQQTPGQGLQFLFEYFSETQRNKGNFPGRFSGRQFSNSRSEMNVSTLELGDSALYLCASSLAGDHYGYTFGSGTRLTVV.